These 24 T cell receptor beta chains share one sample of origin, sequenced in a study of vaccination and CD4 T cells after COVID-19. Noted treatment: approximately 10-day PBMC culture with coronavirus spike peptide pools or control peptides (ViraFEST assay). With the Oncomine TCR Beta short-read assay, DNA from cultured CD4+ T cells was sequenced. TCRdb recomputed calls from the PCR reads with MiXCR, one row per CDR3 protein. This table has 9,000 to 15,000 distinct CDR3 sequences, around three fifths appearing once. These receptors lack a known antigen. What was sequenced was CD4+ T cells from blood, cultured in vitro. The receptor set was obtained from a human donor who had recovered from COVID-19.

The CDR3 nucleotides read TGCGCCAGCAGCTCGGGACAGGGGGCGGTCACTGAAGCTTTCTTT. This translates into CASSSGQGAVTEAFF. V and J are TRBV5-1 and TRBJ1-1, with 12 bases aligning to TRBD1. Trimming at V came to 3 bases and at J to 4 bases, leaving 4 bases not matched to a gene. This CDR3 comprises 15 residues. The V gene's germline CDR1 is SGHRS and CDR2 YFSETQ. The full variable domain, with the rest looked up from reference TRBV5-1 and TRBJ1-1, is KAGVTQTPRYLIKTRGQQVTLSCSPISGHRSVSWYQQTPGQGLQFLFEYFSETQRNKGNFPGRFSGRQFSNSRSEMNVSTLELGDSALYLCASSSGQGAVTEAFFGQGTRLTVV.

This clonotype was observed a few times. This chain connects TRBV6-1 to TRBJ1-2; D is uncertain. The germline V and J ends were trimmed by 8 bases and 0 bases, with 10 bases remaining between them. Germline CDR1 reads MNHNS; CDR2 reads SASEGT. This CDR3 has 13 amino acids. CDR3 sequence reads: CASAAPANYGYTF. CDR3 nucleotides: TGTGCCAGCGCTGCACCCGCTAACTATGGCTACACCTTC.

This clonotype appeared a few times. CDR3 residues: CASSTRSGRRSDTQYF. The CDR3 DNA is TGTGCCAGCAGTACCCGGAGCGGGAGGAGATCAGATACGCAGTATTTT. The V and J genes are TRBV28 and TRBJ2-3, with 9 nucleotides matching TRBD2. V gave up 5 bases and J gave up 4 bases; unmatched junction bases: 10. The CDR3 runs 16 residues. Germline V gene lookup returns CDR1 MDHEN and CDR2 SYDVKM.

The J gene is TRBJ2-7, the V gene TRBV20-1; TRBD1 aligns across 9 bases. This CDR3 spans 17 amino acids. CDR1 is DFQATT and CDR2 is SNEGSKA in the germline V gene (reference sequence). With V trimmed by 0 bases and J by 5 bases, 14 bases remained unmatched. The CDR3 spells CSAREKGGDRAIHEQYF. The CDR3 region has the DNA TGCAGTGCTAGAGAGAAGGGTGGGGACAGGGCAATTCACGAGCAGTACTTC.

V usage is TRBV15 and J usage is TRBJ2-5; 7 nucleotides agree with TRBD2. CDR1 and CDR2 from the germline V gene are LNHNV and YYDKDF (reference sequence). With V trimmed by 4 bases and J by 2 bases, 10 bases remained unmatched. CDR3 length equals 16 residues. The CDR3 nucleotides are TGTGCCACCAGCACCCTGGGGCGGGGGACTCAAGAGACCCAGTACTTC. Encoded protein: CATSTLGRGTQETQYF.

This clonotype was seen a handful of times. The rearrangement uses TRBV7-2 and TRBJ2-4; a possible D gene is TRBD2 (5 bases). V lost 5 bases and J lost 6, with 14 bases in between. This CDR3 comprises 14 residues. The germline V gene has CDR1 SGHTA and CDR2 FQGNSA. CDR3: CASSPNVGANIQYF. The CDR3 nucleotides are TGTGCCAGCAGCCCTAACGTGGGAGCAAACATTCAGTACTTC.

CDR3 coding DNA: TGTGCCAGCAGTTTGGTCCAGAATTCACCCCTCCACTTT. Translation gives CASSLVQNSPLHF. The rearrangement uses TRBV12-3 or TRBV12-4 and TRBJ1-6; no definite D call. V lost 3 bases and J 7 bases, leaving 7 bases between the germline ends. This CDR3 has 13 residues.

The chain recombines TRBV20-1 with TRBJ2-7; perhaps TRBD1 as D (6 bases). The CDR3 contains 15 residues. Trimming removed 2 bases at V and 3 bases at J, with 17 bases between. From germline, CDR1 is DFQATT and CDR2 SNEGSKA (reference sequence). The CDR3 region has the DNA TGCAGTGCTAGACAATTACAGGGTTACAACTACGAGCAGTACTTC. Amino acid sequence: CSARQLQGYNYEQYF.

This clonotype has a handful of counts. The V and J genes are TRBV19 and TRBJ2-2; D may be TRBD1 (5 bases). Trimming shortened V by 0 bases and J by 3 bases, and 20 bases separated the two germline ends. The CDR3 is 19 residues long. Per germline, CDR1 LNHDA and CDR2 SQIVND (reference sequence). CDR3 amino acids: CASSIDQGRAVRDTGELFF. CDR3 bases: TGTGCCAGTAGTATAGATCAGGGTCGGGCCGTTAGGGACACCGGGGAGCTGTTTTTT.

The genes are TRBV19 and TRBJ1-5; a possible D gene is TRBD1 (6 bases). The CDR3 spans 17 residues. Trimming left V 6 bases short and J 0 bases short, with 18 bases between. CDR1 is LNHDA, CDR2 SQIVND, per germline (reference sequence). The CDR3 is CASSKPRGSYSNQPQHF. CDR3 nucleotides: TGTGCCAGTAGCAAACCCAGGGGATCTTATAGCAATCAGCCCCAGCATTTT.

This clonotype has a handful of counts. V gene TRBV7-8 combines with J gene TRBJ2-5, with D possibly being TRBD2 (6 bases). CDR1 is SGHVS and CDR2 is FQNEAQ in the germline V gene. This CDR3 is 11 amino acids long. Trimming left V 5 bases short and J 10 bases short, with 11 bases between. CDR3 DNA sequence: TGTGCCAGCAGCCAGTTGGGGGGCCAGTACTTC. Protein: CASSQLGGQYF.

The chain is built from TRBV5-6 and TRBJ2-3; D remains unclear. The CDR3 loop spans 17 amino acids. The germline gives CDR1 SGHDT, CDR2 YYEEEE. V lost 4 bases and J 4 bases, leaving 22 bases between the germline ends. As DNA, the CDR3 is TGTGCCAGCAGCCCCTTCTCTCGAGCGACTGGCGCAGATACGCAGTATTTT. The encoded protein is CASSPFSRATGADTQYF.

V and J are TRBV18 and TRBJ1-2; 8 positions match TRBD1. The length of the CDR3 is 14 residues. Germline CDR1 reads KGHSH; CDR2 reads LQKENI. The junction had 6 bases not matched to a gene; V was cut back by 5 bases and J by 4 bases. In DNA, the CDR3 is TGTGCCAGCTCATTGGACAGGGTAGTCTATGGCTACACCTTC. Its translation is CASSLDRVVYGYTF.

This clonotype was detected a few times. In nucleotides, the CDR3 is TGTGCCGATACAGGGACAGGGAAGACAGATACGCAGTATTTT. Translation: CADTGTGKTDTQYF. V is TRBV21-1 and J is TRBJ2-3; TRBD1 is the table's D call, not checked against the DNA. TRBV21-1 is a pseudogene segment. The CDR3 sequence is 14 residues long.

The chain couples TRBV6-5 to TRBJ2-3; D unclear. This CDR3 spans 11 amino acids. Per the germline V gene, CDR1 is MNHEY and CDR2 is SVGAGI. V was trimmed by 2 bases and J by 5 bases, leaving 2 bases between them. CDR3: CASSYVDTQYF. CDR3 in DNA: TGTGCCAGCAGTTACGTAGATACGCAGTATTTT.

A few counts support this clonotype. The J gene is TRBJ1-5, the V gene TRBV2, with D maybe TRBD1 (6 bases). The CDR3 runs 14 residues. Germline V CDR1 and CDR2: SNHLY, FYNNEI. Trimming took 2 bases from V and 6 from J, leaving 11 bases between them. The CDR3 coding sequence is TGTGCCAGCAGTGAAAATCAGGGGAGTCAGCCCCAGCATTTT. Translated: CASSENQGSQPQHF. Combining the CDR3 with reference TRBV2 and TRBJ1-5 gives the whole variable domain EPEVTQTPSHQVTQMGQEVILRCVPISNHLYFYWYRQILGQKVEFLVSFYNNEISEKSEIFDDQFSVERPDGSNFTLKIRSTKLEDSAMYFCASSENQGSQPQHFGDGTRLSIL.

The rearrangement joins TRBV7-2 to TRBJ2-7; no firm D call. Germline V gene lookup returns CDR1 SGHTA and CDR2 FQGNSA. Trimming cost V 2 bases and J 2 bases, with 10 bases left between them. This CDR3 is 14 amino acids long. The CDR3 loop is CASSLMQTTYEQYF. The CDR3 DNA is TGTGCCAGCAGCTTAATGCAGACAACCTACGAGCAGTACTTC.

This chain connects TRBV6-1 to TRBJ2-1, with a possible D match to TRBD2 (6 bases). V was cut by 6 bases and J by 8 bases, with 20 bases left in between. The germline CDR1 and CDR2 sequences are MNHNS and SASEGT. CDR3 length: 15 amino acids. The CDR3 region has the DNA TGTGCCAGCAGCCAATCGCGGGATATCATCTATGAGCAGTTCTTC. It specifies CASSQSRDIIYEQFF.

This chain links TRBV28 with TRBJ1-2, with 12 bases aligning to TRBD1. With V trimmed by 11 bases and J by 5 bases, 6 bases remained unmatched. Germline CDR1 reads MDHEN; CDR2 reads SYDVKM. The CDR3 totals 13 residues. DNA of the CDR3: TGTGCCGCGGGACAGGGGGCGTATTATGGCTACACCTTC. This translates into CAAGQGAYYGYTF.

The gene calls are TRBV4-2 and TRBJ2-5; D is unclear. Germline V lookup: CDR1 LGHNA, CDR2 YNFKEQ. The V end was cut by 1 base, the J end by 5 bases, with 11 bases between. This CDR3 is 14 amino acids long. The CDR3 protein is CASSQGSAPETQYF. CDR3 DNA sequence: TGTGCCAGCAGCCAAGGATCTGCCCCCGAGACCCAGTACTTC.

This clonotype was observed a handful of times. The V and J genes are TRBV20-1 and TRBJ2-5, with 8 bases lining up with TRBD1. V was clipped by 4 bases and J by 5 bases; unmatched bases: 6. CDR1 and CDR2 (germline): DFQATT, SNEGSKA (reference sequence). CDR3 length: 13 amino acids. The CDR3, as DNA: TGCAGTGCTATTGACAGGGGCTCTGAGACCCAGTACTTC. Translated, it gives CSAIDRGSETQYF.

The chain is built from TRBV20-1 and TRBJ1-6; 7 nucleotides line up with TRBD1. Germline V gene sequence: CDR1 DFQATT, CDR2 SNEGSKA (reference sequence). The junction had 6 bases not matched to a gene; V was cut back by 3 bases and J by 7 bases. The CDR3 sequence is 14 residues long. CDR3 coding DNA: TGCAGTGCTAGCCAGGGCAGGGGGAATTCACCCCTCCACTTT. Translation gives CSASQGRGNSPLHF.

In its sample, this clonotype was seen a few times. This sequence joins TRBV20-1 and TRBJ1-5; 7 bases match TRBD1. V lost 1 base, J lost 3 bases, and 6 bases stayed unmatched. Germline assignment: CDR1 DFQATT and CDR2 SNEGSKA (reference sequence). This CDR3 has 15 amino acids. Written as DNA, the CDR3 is TGCAGTGCTAGAGCTCCAGGGGGTAACAATCAGCCCCAGCATTTT. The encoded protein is CSARAPGGNNQPQHF.

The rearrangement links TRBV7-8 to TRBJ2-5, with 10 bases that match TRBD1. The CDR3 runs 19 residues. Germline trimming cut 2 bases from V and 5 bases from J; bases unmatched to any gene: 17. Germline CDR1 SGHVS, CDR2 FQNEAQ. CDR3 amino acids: CASSLWGSGQGRSGETQYF. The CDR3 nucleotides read TGTGCCAGCAGCTTATGGGGGTCGGGACAGGGGAGGTCCGGGGAGACCCAGTACTTC.